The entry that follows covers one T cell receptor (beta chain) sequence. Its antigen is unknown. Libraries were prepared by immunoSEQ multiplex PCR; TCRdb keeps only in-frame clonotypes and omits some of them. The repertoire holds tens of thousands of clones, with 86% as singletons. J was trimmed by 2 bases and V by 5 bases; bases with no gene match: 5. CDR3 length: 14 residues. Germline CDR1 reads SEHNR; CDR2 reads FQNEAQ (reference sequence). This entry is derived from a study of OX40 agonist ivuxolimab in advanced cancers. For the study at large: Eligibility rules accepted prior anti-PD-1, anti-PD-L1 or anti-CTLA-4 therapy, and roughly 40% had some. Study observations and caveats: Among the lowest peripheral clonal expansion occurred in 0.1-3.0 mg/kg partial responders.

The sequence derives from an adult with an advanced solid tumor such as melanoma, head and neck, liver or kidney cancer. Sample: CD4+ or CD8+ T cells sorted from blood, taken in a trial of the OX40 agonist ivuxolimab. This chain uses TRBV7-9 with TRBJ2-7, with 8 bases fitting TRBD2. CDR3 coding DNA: TGTGCCAGCAGCCTCGGGACTAGGACCTACGAGCAGTACTTC. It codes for CASSLGTRTYEQYF.